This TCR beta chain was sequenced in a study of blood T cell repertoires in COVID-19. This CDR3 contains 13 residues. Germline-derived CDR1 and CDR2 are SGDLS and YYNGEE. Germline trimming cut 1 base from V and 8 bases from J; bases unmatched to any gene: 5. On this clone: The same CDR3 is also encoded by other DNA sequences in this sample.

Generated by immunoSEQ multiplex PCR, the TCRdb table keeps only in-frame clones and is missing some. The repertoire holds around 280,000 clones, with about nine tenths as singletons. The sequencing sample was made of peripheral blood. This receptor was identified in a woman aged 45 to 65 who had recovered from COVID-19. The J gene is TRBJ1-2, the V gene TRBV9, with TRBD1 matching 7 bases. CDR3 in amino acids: CASSVRGQNGYTF. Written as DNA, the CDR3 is TGTGCCAGCAGCGTAAGGGGGCAGAACGGCTACACCTTC.